A single sample gave rise to the 6 T cell receptor beta chains below, sequenced in a study of T cell repertoires in cytomegalovirus infection. TCRdb reprocessed the reads via MiXCR and lists one record per CDR3 protein. Here the sample spans 150,000 to 200,000 distinct CDR3 sequences, around an eighth being singletons. The sample taken for sequencing was PBMCs. These receptors originate from a human donor in good health (CMV status not recorded). Some clones in this sample may be carry-over from other donors' samples.

DNA for the CDR3: TGCAGCGTTGAATTGACCCTGCAGGCTTTCTTT. Residues: CSVELTLQAFF. This chain connects TRBV29-1 to TRBJ1-1; no reliable D call. This CDR3 is 11 amino acids long. CDR1 and CDR2 (germline): SQVTM, ANQGSEA. Trimming shortened V by 2 bases and J by 11 bases, and 12 bases separated the two germline ends.

J is TRBJ1-5 and V is TRBV23-1; maybe TRBD1 (5 bases). TRBV23-1 is classed as an ORF, of uncertain function. The CDR3 is made up of 13 amino acids. The ends were cut back, 8 bases at V and 7 bases at J, with 15 bases in the middle. The CDR3 loop is CASAGGPVQPQHF. For the CDR3, the DNA is TGCGCCAGCGCTGGGGGACCGGTACAGCCCCAGCATTTT.

A few counts support this clonotype. This sequence joins TRBV12-3 or TRBV12-4 and TRBJ2-1; no clear D gene. The length of the CDR3 is 14 residues. Trimming pared 6 bases from V and 3 bases from J, leaving 12 bases between. The CDR3 bases are TGTGCCAGCAGAAACCGGCCCATCTACAATGAGCAGTTCTTC. Protein sequence: CASRNRPIYNEQFF.

CDR3 loop: CASSGPGGVLAGGYEQYF. CDR3 nucleotides: TGCGCCAGCAGCGGACCCGGCGGCGTACTAGCGGGGGGTTACGAGCAGTACTTC. This rearrangement joins TRBV5-1 to TRBJ2-7; 12 bases align to TRBD2. V shed 4 bases, J shed 4 bases, and the junction held 15 bases outside the gene matches. Germline values: CDR1 SGHRS, CDR2 YFSETQ. CDR3 length: 18 amino acids.

The chain employs TRBV5-1 and TRBJ2-1; D remains unclear. With 1 base removed from V and 9 bases from J, the gap between germline ends came to 17 bases. The CDR3 runs 15 residues. In germline, CDR1 is SGHRS, CDR2 YFSETQ. CDR3 amino acids: CASSLPGRSVGEQFF. In DNA form, the CDR3 reads TGCGCCAGCAGCTTGCCCGGACGGTCCGTCGGTGAGCAGTTCTTC.

The chain employs TRBV4-3 and TRBJ2-2; possible D gene TRBD2, 5 bases. The CDR3 has 16 amino acids. Deletions cut 0 bases from V and 1 base from J, with 9 bases between. Germline lookup yields CDR1 LGHNA and CDR2 YSLEER. CDR3 region: CASSQDLAGNTGELFF. CDR3 DNA: TGCGCCAGCAGCCAAGATTTGGCGGGGAACACCGGGGAGCTGTTTTTT.